One TCR beta chain is described in this entry. The germline V gene has CDR1 SGHAT and CDR2 FQNNGV. The CDR3 contains 14 residues. V dropped 5 bases and J dropped 2 bases, with 11 bases sitting between them. This entry comes from a study of spatial heterogeneity in lung cancer. Study overall: The study consistently detected more beta-chain than alpha-chain sequences. TCR and UMI combinations that were unique each appeared, on average, more than ten times in raw reads.

TCRdb re-called the 5' RACE reads with MiXCR, one entry per CDR3 protein. The sample gives some 15,000 distinct CDR3 sequences, approximately 7.5% of which show up once; about a third is in the top ten. Time point noted: sample taken at primary tumor resection. Sequencing of whole RNA from tumor, nontumor lung or frozen PBMC involved no sorting. The donors comprised around 76 untreated early-stage non-small cell lung cancer patients. The sample consisted of PBMCs, taken at surgery. V and J are TRBV11-2 and TRBJ2-3; D not certain. The TCR was taken from a female donor with early-stage non-small cell lung cancer. CDR3 DNA sequence: TGTGCCAGCAGCCCCCGGACGTACACAGATACGCAGTATTTT. Its protein is CASSPRTYTDTQYF.